A single sample gave rise to the 32 T cell receptor beta chains below, sequenced in a study of blood T cell repertoires in COVID-19. Produced via immunoSEQ multiplex PCR; TCRdb's table is partial and in-frame only. The sample has 75,000 to 95,000 clones; about 74% are singletons. The sample comprised peripheral blood. These receptor sequences come from a man aged 65-85 years with COVID-19, enrolled during active disease.

The chain carries TRBV3-1 (or the pseudogene TRBV3-2) and TRBJ2-1; TRBD1 is a possible D gene (6 bases). This CDR3 has 13 residues. CDR1 and CDR2 from the germline V gene are LGHDT and YNNKEL (reference sequence). V lost 1 base and J lost 10, with 11 bases in between. The CDR3 protein is CASSQGSRGEQFF. CDR3 coding DNA: TGTGCCAGCAGCCAAGGTAGCAGGGGAGAGCAGTTCTTC.

In nucleotides, the CDR3 is TGTGCCAGCAGTTTCGACAGGAACCCCAGCACTGAAGCTTTCTTT. Translated: CASSFDRNPSTEAFF. This chain uses TRBV27 with TRBJ1-1, with D perhaps TRBD1 (6 bases). In germline, CDR1 is MNHEY, CDR2 SMNVEV (reference sequence). V gave up 3 bases and J gave up 4 bases, with 15 bases separating them. The CDR3 contains 15 residues.

The chain employs TRBV19 and TRBJ1-2; D perhaps matches TRBD1 (5 bases). The CDR3 sequence is 17 residues long. Trimming took off 5 bases at V and 0 bases at J, with 19 bases between the two ends. Germline V gene sequence: CDR1 LNHDA, CDR2 SQIVND (reference sequence). This CDR3 reads CASSPTRWGLANYGYTF. The CDR3 nucleotides are TGTGCCAGTAGTCCAACGCGGTGGGGCTTAGCTAACTATGGCTACACCTTC.

The chain combines TRBV27 with TRBJ2-7, with 8 nucleotides matching TRBD1. The CDR3 consists of 16 residues. V shed 4 bases and J 0 bases; nucleotides not matched to a gene: 8. In germline, CDR1 is MNHEY, CDR2 SMNVEV (reference sequence). As DNA, the CDR3 is TGTGCCAGCAGTTCCCCAGGGGGCACTAGCTCCTACGAGCAGTACTTC. Its translation: CASSSPGGTSSYEQYF.

This clone was counted at least ten times. The sample carries other DNA sequences with the same CDR3. This rearrangement joins TRBV11-2 to TRBJ2-5, with TRBD1 as a possible D gene (5 bases). Germline V lookup: CDR1 SGHAT, CDR2 FQNNGV. V was trimmed by 6 bases and J by 6 bases, leaving 17 bases between them. The CDR3 spans 14 residues. CDR3 coding DNA: TGTGCCAGCAGAGGGCAGGGTGAATGGAAGACCCAGTACTTC. Translated: CASRGQGEWKTQYF.

V usage is TRBV4-3 and J usage is TRBJ2-1, with no clear D. This CDR3 contains 13 residues. V was cut by 0 bases and J by 3 bases, with 3 bases left in between. From germline, CDR1 is LGHNA and CDR2 YSLEER. The CDR3 DNA reads as TGCGCCAGCAGCCAAGAATACTACAATGAGCAGTTCTTC. It translates to CASSQEYYNEQFF.

This rearrangement joins TRBV7-2 to TRBJ2-7, with a possible D match to TRBD1 (6 bases). Trimming took off 5 bases at V and 4 bases at J, with 18 bases between the two ends. The CDR3 contains 15 residues. Germline V gives CDR1 SGHTA, CDR2 FQGNSA. The CDR3 loop is CASSASSGTSYEQYF. CDR3 DNA sequence: TGTGCCAGCAGCGCTAGTTCCGGGACATCGTACGAGCAGTACTTC.

The chain combines TRBV7-5 with TRBJ2-7; TRBD1 is the table's D call, not checked against the DNA. TRBV7-5 is classified as a pseudogene. The CDR3 has 17 residues. CDR3 DNA sequence: TGTGCCAGAAGCTTAGCTCGGGGGGACAGGGGGTCCTACGAGCAGTACTTC. It translates to CARSLARGDRGSYEQYF.

This clone was counted a few times. The rearrangement links TRBV11-1 to TRBJ2-1; D remains unclear. Germline values: CDR1 SGHAT, CDR2 FQDESV (reference sequence). This CDR3 is built from 14 residues. V lost 5 bases and J 8 bases, leaving 16 bases between the germline ends. The CDR3, as DNA: TGTGCCAGCAGCAACCGACGGGTAGCTCATGAGCAGTTCTTC. This gives the protein CASSNRRVAHEQFF.

V usage is TRBV11-1 and J usage is TRBJ2-7; 8 bases line up with TRBD1. CDR3 size: 14 residues. Looked up from germline, CDR1 is SGHAT and CDR2 is FQDESV (reference sequence). With 2 bases clipped from V and 1 base from J, the junction kept 1 base outside the gene matches. Here the CDR3 reads CASSLQGASYEQYF. DNA for the CDR3: TGTGCCAGCAGCTTACAGGGGGCTTCCTACGAGCAGTACTTC.

This clone appeared a few times. V and J are TRBV25-1 and TRBJ1-6, with TRBD1 matching over 10 bases. V gave up 5 bases and J gave up 5 bases; unmatched junction bases: 9. CDR3 length: 17 residues. Germline values: CDR1 MGHDK, CDR2 SYGVNS. The CDR3 region has the DNA TGTGCCAGCAGTCCAATCCCCGGGACAGGGGATAATTCACCCCTCCACTTT. Protein: CASSPIPGTGDNSPLHF.

As DNA, the CDR3 is TGCGCCAGCAGCCTATATCAGGGCGCCTCCTACGAGCAGTACTTC. Its translation is CASSLYQGASYEQYF. The chain couples TRBV4-1 to TRBJ2-7; D may be TRBD1 (5 bases). CDR1 MGHRA and CDR2 YSYEKL come from the germline V gene. The CDR3 contains 15 residues. The V end was cut by 4 bases, the J end by 0 bases, with 13 bases between.

V and J are TRBV24-1 and TRBJ2-1; 7 nucleotides align to TRBD1. Germline CDR1 is KGHDR and CDR2 is SFDVKD. The ends lost 3 bases at V and 9 bases at J; junction bases unmatched: 13. This CDR3 region has 16 residues. This CDR3 reads CATSDRQGILYGEQFF. CDR3 DNA: TGTGCCACCAGTGATCGACAGGGAATATTGTACGGTGAGCAGTTCTTC.

In this sample, this clone turned up a few times. The chain links TRBV27 to TRBJ2-7; the match to TRBD2 covers 12 bases. The length of the CDR3 is 15 residues. Germline V lookup: CDR1 MNHEY, CDR2 SMNVEV (reference sequence). The trim removed 2 bases at V and 6 bases at J, leaving 5 bases unmatched. The CDR3 DNA follows: TGTGCCAGCAGTTTAAGGCTAGCGGGAGGGCGCGAGCAGTACTTC. The encoded protein is CASSLRLAGGREQYF.

The chain uses TRBV7-9 and TRBJ2-1; TRBD2 matches 8 bases. Trimming cost V 1 base and J 10 bases; bases outside gene matches: 6. Germline CDR1 and CDR2: SEHNR and FQNEAQ (reference sequence). This CDR3 has 14 residues. The CDR3 region has the DNA TGTGCCAGCAGCTTAGGGACTAGCCTAGTGGAGCAGTTCTTC. Translation: CASSLGTSLVEQFF.

This chain uses TRBV6-4 with TRBJ1-4; 7 nucleotides match TRBD1. CDR3 size: 14 residues. Germline CDR1 reads MRHNA; CDR2 reads SNTAGT. V lost 5 bases to trimming and J lost 8 bases; unmatched junction nucleotides: 8. CDR3 protein: CASSPTGLGEKLFF. CDR3 DNA sequence: TGTGCCAGCAGTCCGACAGGGCTGGGAGAAAAACTGTTTTTT.

Comments on this clone: Additional DNA sequences in this sample encode the identical CDR3. The chain combines TRBV5-1 with TRBJ1-1; D is unresolved. The V and J ends lost 0 bases and 1 base respectively, with 4 bases between them. The CDR3 runs 13 residues. The V gene's germline CDR1 is SGHRS and CDR2 YFSETQ. Written as DNA, the CDR3 is TGCGCCAGCAGCTTGGACACGAACACTGAAGCTTTCTTT. It encodes CASSLDTNTEAFF. The full variable domain, rest sourced from reference TRBV5-1 and TRBJ1-1, is KAGVTQTPRYLIKTRGQQVTLSCSPISGHRSVSWYQQTPGQGLQFLFEYFSETQRNKGNFPGRFSGRQFSNSRSEMNVSTLELGDSALYLCASSLDTNTEAFFGQGTRLTVV.

In DNA form, the CDR3 reads TGTGCCAGCAGCTTTCCGGGGAGCCACGAGCAGTACTTC. Translated: CASSFPGSHEQYF. This chain uses TRBV11-3 with TRBJ2-7, with D possibly TRBD2 on 5 matching bases. Trimming pared 3 bases from V and 5 bases from J, leaving 11 bases between. The CDR3 totals 13 residues. Germline V gene sequence: CDR1 SGHNT, CDR2 YENEEA. Combining the CDR3 with reference TRBV11-3 and TRBJ2-7 gives the whole variable domain EAGVVQSPRYKIIEKKQPVAFWCNPISGHNTLYWYLQNLGQGPELLIRYENEEAVDDSQLPKDRFSAERLKGVDSTLKIQPAELGDSAVYLCASSFPGSHEQYFGPGTRLTVT.

The gene calls are TRBV14 and TRBJ2-1; a possible D gene is TRBD1 (6 bases). Trimming left V 1 base short and J 8 bases short, with 9 bases between. The CDR3 has 13 residues. Per germline, CDR1 SGHDN and CDR2 FVKESK. The CDR3 loop reads CASSQGSGDEQFF. The CDR3 nucleotides read TGTGCCAGCAGCCAAGGGTCAGGGGATGAGCAGTTCTTC. Using reference TRBV14 and TRBJ2-1 for the parts outside the CDR3, the full variable domain is EAGVTQFPSHSVIEKGQTVTLRCDPISGHDNLYWYRRVMGKEIKFLLHFVKESKQDESGMPNNRFLAERTGGTYSTLKVQPAELEDSGVYFCASSQGSGDEQFFGPGTRLTVL.

There are a few counts of this clone. V is TRBV7-2 and J is TRBJ1-2, with D perhaps TRBD1 (6 bases). Trimming removed 2 bases at V and 2 bases at J, with 6 bases between. The V gene's germline CDR1 is SGHTA and CDR2 FQGNSA. The CDR3 has 13 amino acids. The CDR3 loop reads CASSLQGNYGYTF. The CDR3 DNA is TGTGCCAGCAGCTTACAGGGGAACTATGGCTACACCTTC.

The V call is TRBV2, the J call TRBJ2-7, with 7 positions matching TRBD2. The CDR3 has 14 residues. J lost 5 bases, V lost 10 bases, and 14 bases had no gene match. Germline V lookup: CDR1 SNHLY, CDR2 FYNNEI. CDR3 region: CATLDGAGAHEQYF. The CDR3 region has the DNA TGTGCCACCCTGGATGGTGCGGGAGCCCACGAGCAGTACTTC.

This rearrangement joins TRBV5-5 to TRBJ2-3; 9 nucleotides align to TRBD2. Unmatched junction bases numbered 6, after V lost 0 bases and J lost 4 bases. The CDR3 spans 16 residues. CDR1 and CDR2 from the germline V gene are SGHKS and YYEKEE (reference sequence). The CDR3 reads CASSLEGGRVSDTQYF. The CDR3 region has the DNA TGTGCCAGCAGCTTGGAGGGCGGGAGGGTGTCAGATACGCAGTATTTT.

The gene calls are TRBV18 and TRBJ2-7; no reliable D call. Germline V gene data show CDR1 as KGHSH and CDR2 as LQKENI. V was trimmed by 2 bases and J by 7 bases, leaving 12 bases between them. CDR3 length equals 13 residues. CDR3 DNA sequence: TGTGCCAGCTCACCAGGTTTCCAGAGGGAGCAGTACTTC. Translated, it gives CASSPGFQREQYF. The full variable domain, with the rest looked up from reference TRBV18 and TRBJ2-7, is NAGVMQNPRHLVRRRGQEARLRCSPMKGHSHVYWYRQLPEEGLKFMVYLQKENIIDESGMPKERFSAEFPKEGPSILRIQQVVRGDSAAYFCASSPGFQREQYFGPGTRLTVT.

This sequence joins TRBV28 and TRBJ2-7, with D perhaps matching TRBD1 (5 bases). The CDR3 loop spans 12 amino acids. The germline CDR1 and CDR2 sequences are MDHEN and SYDVKM. Trimming stripped 6 bases from V and 6 bases from J, with 12 bases between. Here the CDR3 DNA reads TGTGCCAGCAGCCCAGGGTACTCCGAGCAGTACTTC. As protein: CASSPGYSEQYF.

This chain links TRBV19 with TRBJ2-1; a weak D match, TRBD2 (6 bases). V shed 4 bases and J shed 6 bases, with 13 bases lying between them. This CDR3 contains 14 residues. Germline CDR1 LNHDA, CDR2 SQIVND (reference sequence). CDR3 bases: TGTGCCAGTAGTACCGGGACTTTAGGCAATGAGCAGTTCTTC. It encodes CASSTGTLGNEQFF.

The rearrangement joins TRBV19 to TRBJ1-6; possibly TRBD1 for D (5 bases). CDR1 LNHDA and CDR2 SQIVND come from the germline V gene (reference sequence). The ends were cut back, 7 bases at V and 9 bases at J, with 13 bases in the middle. CDR3 length equals 13 residues. The CDR3 loop is CASKGGAVSPLHF. In nucleotides, the CDR3 is TGTGCCAGTAAAGGAGGGGCTGTTTCACCCCTCCACTTT. Full variable domain (rest looked up from reference TRBV19 and TRBJ1-6): DGGITQSPKYLFRKEGQNVTLSCEQNLNHDAMYWYRQDPGQGLRLIYYSQIVNDFQKGDIAEGYSVSREKKESFPLTVTSAQKNPTAFYLCASKGGAVSPLHFGNGTRLTVT.

This clone has a handful of counts. V is TRBV5-1 and J is TRBJ2-2; the D gene is possibly TRBD2 (5 bases). The CDR3 is 15 residues long. Trimming left V 4 bases short and J 6 bases short, with 16 bases between. Per the germline V gene, CDR1 is SGHRS and CDR2 is YFSETQ. CDR3 nucleotide sequence: TGCGCCAGCAGCCCTACCACTAGTTCTTCCGGGGAGCTGTTTTTT. It translates to CASSPTTSSSGELFF.

The chain uses TRBV4-3 and TRBJ2-3; 8 bases fit TRBD2. V lost 4 bases, J lost 9 bases, and 12 bases stayed unmatched. Per germline, CDR1 LGHNA and CDR2 YSLEER. CDR3 length equals 15 residues. CDR3 protein: CASSPEGRREDTQYF. The CDR3 bases are TGCGCCAGCAGCCCGGAAGGACGGCGGGAGGACACGCAGTATTTT.

The genes are TRBV7-3 and TRBJ2-1; TRBD2 matches 12 bases. Germline values: CDR1 SGHTA, CDR2 FQGTGA. The CDR3 sequence is 20 residues long. V dropped 1 base and J dropped 6; count of bases not matched to a gene: 16. The CDR3 nucleotides are TGTGCCAGCAGCTTAATTCCCCTGACTAGCGGGAGCTTAAATTCCAATGAGCAGTTCTTC. Translated: CASSLIPLTSGSLNSNEQFF.

The chain combines TRBV2 with TRBJ1-2; 7 positions match TRBD1. CDR3 size: 13 residues. Losses at the gene ends were 5 bases for V and 4 bases for J; bases not matched to a gene: 4. Germline CDR1 reads SNHLY; CDR2 reads FYNNEI. The CDR3, as DNA: TGTGCCAGCAGTTCCGGGACAGTCTATGGCTACACCTTC. It encodes CASSSGTVYGYTF.

The V gene is TRBV6-5, the J gene TRBJ1-6, with D perhaps matching TRBD1 (6 bases). Trimming pared 6 bases from V and 5 bases from J, leaving 11 bases between. Germline V gives CDR1 MNHEY, CDR2 SVGAGI. This CDR3 has 14 residues. The DNA for the CDR3 is TGTGCCAGCAGCAGGACAGATAATAATTCACCCCTCCACTTT. This gives the protein CASSRTDNNSPLHF.

V is TRBV28 and J is TRBJ1-2, with D perhaps TRBD1 (6 bases). The length of the CDR3 is 15 residues. The germline CDR1 and CDR2 sequences are MDHEN and SYDVKM. The V end was cut by 6 bases, the J end by 4 bases, with 18 bases between. The CDR3 loop reads CASSPRRGWAYGYTF. CDR3 in DNA: TGTGCCAGCAGCCCCCGTAGGGGGTGGGCCTATGGCTACACCTTC.